These 9 T cell receptor beta chains originate from one sample sequenced in a study of blood T cell repertoires in COVID-19. Only in-frame clones appear in the TCRdb table, and some are missing; sequencing was by immunoSEQ multiplex PCR. The data contain 150,000 or so clones, 74% of them singletons. The specimen was peripheral blood. These receptors were collected from an elderly woman with acute or convalescent COVID-19.

This clone was counted between two and nine times. This sequence joins TRBV2 and TRBJ1-5; 7 bases map to TRBD1. Unmatched junction bases numbered 12, after V lost 5 bases and J lost 8 bases. The germline V gene encodes CDR1 SNHLY and CDR2 FYNNEI. The CDR3 loop spans 15 amino acids. In DNA, the CDR3 is TGTGCCAGCAGTACCCAGGGGGTCTCAGGTGAGCCCCAGCATTTT. As protein: CASSTQGVSGEPQHF.

As DNA, the CDR3 is TGTGCCAGCAGCTTGGAGTCTACCGGGACCGGGGAGCTGTTTTTT. It is translated as CASSLESTGTGELFF. The chain carries TRBV5-8 and TRBJ2-2; D is unresolved. V lost 0 bases, J lost 5 bases, and 11 bases lay in between. The germline gives CDR1 SGHTS, CDR2 YDEGEE. CDR3 length equals 15 residues.

The J gene is TRBJ1-3, the V gene TRBV27; a weak D match, TRBD1 (5 bases). Trimming shortened V by 4 bases and J by 9 bases, and 19 bases separated the two germline ends. Germline CDR1 MNHEY, CDR2 SMNVEV (reference sequence). The CDR3 is 15 amino acids. CDR3 coding DNA: TGTGCCAGCAGTTCCCTACGGGACGGGAGAACCACCATATATTTT. Translating gives CASSSLRDGRTTIYF.

This clone was detected ten times or more. The gene calls are TRBV4-2 and TRBJ1-1; no clear D gene. The germline V gene encodes CDR1 LGHNA and CDR2 YNFKEQ. V dropped 0 bases and J dropped 11 bases, with 7 bases sitting between them. This CDR3 spans 11 amino acids. The CDR3 DNA follows: TGTGCCAGCAGCCAAGAGTCTCGGGCTTTCTTT. This encodes CASSQESRAFF.

The chain joins TRBV25-1 to TRBJ1-1; unclear D gene. The CDR3 consists of 14 residues. V was pared by 1 base and J by 11 bases, with 17 bases between. Per the germline V gene, CDR1 is MGHDK and CDR2 is SYGVNS. As DNA, the CDR3 is TGTGCCAGCAGTGAATTTGGGCAGCCGAATAGGGCTTTCTTT. This sequence encodes CASSEFGQPNRAFF.

The rearrangement links TRBV7-2 to TRBJ2-4, with 7 bases identical to TRBD1. V lost 5 bases, J lost 0 bases, and 10 bases stayed unmatched. CDR3 size: 17 residues. Germline CDR1 reads SGHTA; CDR2 reads FQGNSA. The CDR3 here is CASSVDGRQGAKNIQYF. The CDR3, as DNA: TGTGCCAGCAGCGTAGACGGAAGACAGGGAGCCAAAAACATTCAGTACTTC.

This clone was counted a few times. The chain joins TRBV5-1 to TRBJ2-1, with a possible D match to TRBD2 (6 bases). Germline V CDR1 and CDR2: SGHRS, YFSETQ. The CDR3 length is 14 residues. Trimming cost V 4 bases and J 4 bases, with 12 bases left between them. The CDR3 nucleotides read TGCGCCAGCAGCCCCACTAGCAATTACAATGAGCAGTTCTTC. This translates into CASSPTSNYNEQFF.

The chain recombines TRBV19 with TRBJ1-5; possible D gene TRBD1, 6 bases. The CDR3 runs 14 residues. CDR1 is LNHDA, CDR2 SQIVND, per germline (reference sequence). Deletions cut 6 bases from V and 6 bases from J, with 15 bases between. The CDR3 DNA reads as TGTGCCAGTAGCCCGACAGGAGTCGGTCAGCCCCAGCATTTT. Translating gives CASSPTGVGQPQHF. The full variable domain, rest sourced from reference TRBV19 and TRBJ1-5, is DGGITQSPKYLFRKEGQNVTLSCEQNLNHDAMYWYRQDPGQGLRLIYYSQIVNDFQKGDIAEGYSVSREKKESFPLTVTSAQKNPTAFYLCASSPTGVGQPQHFGDGTRLSIL.

The genes are TRBV30 and TRBJ1-1; no firm D call. Deletions cut 3 bases from V and 0 bases from J, with 8 bases between. There are 13 residues in the CDR3. The V gene's germline CDR1 is GTSNPN and CDR2 SVGIG (reference sequence). CDR3 loop: CAWSGGMNTEAFF. CDR3 DNA: TGTGCCTGGAGCGGAGGCATGAACACTGAAGCTTTCTTT.